Below, 27 T cell receptor beta chains from the same sample are listed, as sequenced in a study of identical twins. MiXCR, applied by TCRdb to the 5' RACE reads, yields one record per CDR3 protein. The sample includes some 730,000 distinct CDR3 sequences, 18% of them seen just once. These same data were also listed under a study on T cells expressing NK-cell markers.

The sequencing input was PBMCs. The receptors come from a woman aged 18-29 years in good health.

The chain employs TRBV9 and TRBJ2-5; D gene unclear. The ends were cut back, 0 bases at V and 0 bases at J, with 12 bases in the middle. The CDR3 runs 16 residues. Per the germline V gene, CDR1 is SGDLS and CDR2 is YYNGEE. In nucleotides, the CDR3 is TGTGCCAGCAGCGTAGAGTCGGTGAAGTACCAAGAGACCCAGTACTTC. It codes for CASSVESVKYQETQYF.

This clonotype was seen only a few times. CDR3 residues: CSASRRGQGWTEAFF. The CDR3 DNA sequence: TGCAGTGCTAGTCGACGTGGACAGGGGTGGACTGAAGCTTTCTTT. The gene calls are TRBV20-1 and TRBJ1-1; 9 bases fit TRBD1. Germline V gives CDR1 DFQATT, CDR2 SNEGSKA (reference sequence). The CDR3 is 15 amino acids. Losses at the gene ends were 3 bases for V and 5 bases for J; bases not matched to a gene: 10.

The genes are TRBV7-9 and TRBJ2-7; 8 bases map to TRBD1. V lost 5 bases and J lost 4; bases outside the gene matches: 10. There are 15 residues in the CDR3. Germline values: CDR1 SEHNR, CDR2 FQNEAQ (reference sequence). In nucleotides, the CDR3 is TGTGCCAGCAGCCGATCGGTGGGACAGGTGTACGAGCAGTACTTC. This codes for CASSRSVGQVYEQYF. The full variable domain, its missing parts supplied by reference TRBV7-9 and TRBJ2-7, is DTGVSQNPRHKITKRGQNVTFRCDPISEHNRLYWYRQTLGQGPEFLTYFQNEAQLEKSRLLSDRFSAERPKGSFSTLEIQRTEQGDSAMYLCASSRSVGQVYEQYFGPGTRLTVT.

Only a few counts were recorded for this clonotype. J is TRBJ1-1 and V is TRBV30, with D unclear. CDR1 GTSNPN and CDR2 SVGIG come from the germline V gene (reference sequence). Trimming pared 2 bases from V and 0 bases from J, leaving 7 bases between. This CDR3 region has 13 residues. The CDR3 DNA reads as TGTGCCTGGAGTTACAGTCTGAACACTGAAGCTTTCTTT. It yields the protein CAWSYSLNTEAFF.

This clonotype was seen a few times. The chain couples TRBV6-2 or TRBV6-3 to TRBJ2-7; D unclear. Germline CDR1 is MNHEY and CDR2 is SVGEGT. The CDR3 sequence is 13 residues long. V shed 8 bases and J shed 2 bases, with 13 bases lying between them. The CDR3 bases are TGTGCCAGCCGGCAGGTTCAAACCTACGAGCAGTACTTC. Its translation is CASRQVQTYEQYF.

V is TRBV12-5 and J is TRBJ2-2; TRBD2 agrees at 10 bases. Per germline, CDR1 LGHNT and CDR2 FRNRAP. This CDR3 contains 15 residues. Germline trimming cut 7 bases from V and 5 bases from J; bases unmatched to any gene: 7. The CDR3 reads CASALVAGGTGELFF. In nucleotides, the CDR3 is TGTGCTAGTGCCCTTGTAGCGGGAGGAACCGGGGAGCTGTTTTTT.

The chain links TRBV5-6 to TRBJ2-2; no definite D call. Germline CDR1 and CDR2: SGHDT and YYEEEE. Trimming left V 0 bases short and J 5 bases short, with 8 bases between. This CDR3 region has 14 residues. In DNA, the CDR3 is TGTGCCAGCAGCTTGGCCCCTGGGACCGGGGAGCTGTTTTTT. It codes for CASSLAPGTGELFF.

There are a few counts of this clonotype. V and J are TRBV6-1 and TRBJ1-3, with TRBD1 as a possible D gene (5 bases). Germline V lookup: CDR1 MNHNS, CDR2 SASEGT. The CDR3 loop spans 16 amino acids. With 6 bases removed from V and 2 bases from J, the gap between germline ends came to 17 bases. For the CDR3, the DNA is TGTGCCAGCAGCCGGCAACCAGGGAATGCTGGAAACACCATATATTTT. Translated, it gives CASSRQPGNAGNTIYF.

The gene calls are TRBV12-3 or TRBV12-4 and TRBJ1-1, with 9 bases aligning to TRBD1. With V trimmed by 5 bases and J by 5 bases, 6 bases remained unmatched. This CDR3 has 14 amino acids. CDR3 in amino acids: CASSGDRVGTEAFF. The CDR3 nucleotides read TGTGCCAGCAGTGGGGACAGGGTAGGGACTGAAGCTTTCTTT.

The chain employs TRBV3-1 and TRBJ2-6; D is possibly TRBD1 or TRBD2 (5 bases each). Looked up from germline, CDR1 is LGHDT and CDR2 is YNNKEL (reference sequence). Deletions cut 3 bases from V and 0 bases from J, with 15 bases between. The CDR3 is 18 residues long. Here the CDR3 reads CASSQRGAESSGANVLTF. The CDR3 region has the DNA TGTGCCAGCAGCCAGAGGGGCGCGGAAAGCTCTGGGGCCAACGTCCTGACTTTC.

This clonotype was seen more than once but under ten times. The genes are TRBV28 and TRBJ1-6, with D unresolved. The CDR3 is 15 amino acids. V was cut by 4 bases and J by 9 bases, with 16 bases left in between. Per the germline V gene, CDR1 is MDHEN and CDR2 is SYDVKM. The CDR3 DNA reads as TGTGCCAGCAGTTCTCTAGCCCCGGCCTTTTCACCCCTCCACTTT. Residues: CASSSLAPAFSPLHF. The variable domain in full, with the rest retrieved from reference TRBV28 and TRBJ1-6, is DVKVTQSSRYLVKRTGEKVFLECVQDMDHENMFWYRQDPGLGLRLIYFSYDVKMKEKGDIPEGYSVSREKKERFSLILESASTNQTSMYLCASSSLAPAFSPLHFGNGTRLTVT.

This clonotype was observed a few times. The genes are TRBV20-1 and TRBJ2-2, with 9 bases fitting TRBD1. Germline V gene lookup returns CDR1 DFQATT and CDR2 SNEGSKA (reference sequence). V trimming: 0 bases; J trimming: 5 bases; junction bases outside the gene matches: 7. The CDR3 extends over 16 amino acids. This chain's CDR3 is CSARDVLGQGTGELFF. CDR3 DNA: TGCAGTGCTAGAGATGTCCTTGGACAGGGGACCGGGGAGCTGTTTTTT.

This chain links TRBV5-1 with TRBJ2-7; D might be TRBD2 (5 bases). Trimming took off 0 bases at V and 3 bases at J, with 13 bases between the two ends. There are 15 residues in the CDR3. Germline V gives CDR1 SGHRS, CDR2 YFSETQ. In DNA form, the CDR3 reads TGCGCCAGCAGCTTGGCCGCGGGTACGGTCTACGAGCAGTACTTC. Protein product: CASSLAAGTVYEQYF.

This sequence joins TRBV7-7 and TRBJ2-1; 9 nucleotides align to TRBD2. V gave up 6 bases and J gave up 1 base; unmatched junction bases: 4. Germline CDR1 reads SSHAT; CDR2 reads FNYEAQ (reference sequence). CDR3 length equals 15 residues. The CDR3 DNA reads as TGTGCCAGCAGTGGGGGACTAGCATCCTACAATGAGCAGTTCTTC. Its protein is CASSGGLASYNEQFF.

There are a few counts of this clonotype. This sequence joins TRBV29-1 and TRBJ2-7; TRBD1 matches at 9 bases. The CDR3 has 14 amino acids. Germline lookup yields CDR1 SQVTM and CDR2 ANQGSEA. J lost 3 bases, V lost 3 bases, and 6 bases had no gene match. The CDR3 spells CSVDWTGDNYEQYF. The CDR3 coding sequence is TGCAGCGTTGACTGGACAGGGGATAACTACGAGCAGTACTTC.

The V gene is TRBV12-3 or TRBV12-4, the J gene TRBJ1-1; D gene ambiguous. This CDR3 comprises 14 residues. The V gene lost 4 bases and the J gene lost 5 bases, with 14 bases spanning the gap. The CDR3 DNA is TGTGCCAGCAGTTCCTACAACGGAGGGACTGAAGCTTTCTTT. As protein: CASSSYNGGTEAFF.

This clonotype was picked up a small number of times. The chain combines TRBV30 with TRBJ1-1; D is perhaps TRBD1 (5 bases). CDR1 GTSNPN and CDR2 SVGIG come from the germline V gene (reference sequence). The CDR3 contains 16 residues. The V gene lost 3 bases and the J gene lost 1 base, with 18 bases spanning the gap. CDR3 amino acids: CAWRTTRQTWNTEAFF. The CDR3 DNA is TGTGCCTGGAGGACTACAAGACAGACATGGAACACTGAAGCTTTCTTT. Drawing the rest from reference TRBV30 and TRBJ1-1, the complete variable domain is SQTIHQWPATLVQPVGSPLSLECTVEGTSNPNLYWYRQAAGRGLQLLFYSVGIGQISSEVPQNLSASRPQDRQFILSSKKLLLSDSGFYLCAWRTTRQTWNTEAFFGQGTRLTVV.

This clonotype was found many times. The gene calls are TRBV7-8 and TRBJ2-7, with 11 positions matching TRBD2. This CDR3 comprises 16 residues. After removal of 2 bases from V and 4 bases from J, the junction contained 7 bases not matched to a gene. Germline loops: CDR1 SGHVS, CDR2 FQNEAQ. CDR3 nucleotide sequence: TGTGCCAGCAGCTTAATGGTAGCGGGGGGGGAATACGAGCAGTACTTC. Translating gives CASSLMVAGGEYEQYF.

In nucleotides, the CDR3 is TGTGCCAGCAGCGCGGGAAGTTCGAGGGCTTTCTTT. Translation: CASSAGSSRAFF. The rearrangement uses TRBV9 and TRBJ1-1; no firm D call. The ends were cut back, 3 bases at V and 11 bases at J, with 14 bases in the middle. The CDR3 has 12 residues. Germline V gene sequence: CDR1 SGDLS, CDR2 YYNGEE.

This clonotype was seen more than once but under ten times. The chain has TRBV20-1 and TRBJ1-1; TRBD1 is a possible D gene (6 bases). The germline CDR1 and CDR2 sequences are DFQATT and SNEGSKA (reference sequence). The V and J ends lost 2 bases and 4 bases respectively, with 20 bases between them. The CDR3 spans 16 residues. The CDR3 coding sequence is TGCAGTGCTAGAAAGAGGGGGGAGTATTTGGTCACTGAAGCTTTCTTT. This encodes CSARKRGEYLVTEAFF.

This clonotype was counted a few times. V and J are TRBV5-1 and TRBJ1-1, with D unclear. Germline values: CDR1 SGHRS, CDR2 YFSETQ. V was shortened by 7 bases and J by 1 base, with 17 bases between the two germline ends. The CDR3 totals 15 residues. CDR3 DNA: TGCGCCAGCGCCGGAGGAGGACGGGGGAACACTGAAGCTTTCTTT. Protein sequence: CASAGGGRGNTEAFF.

The rearrangement links TRBV11-2 to TRBJ2-5; 13 bases are shared with TRBD2. CDR3 length: 20 amino acids. CDR1 and CDR2 from the germline V gene are SGHAT and FQNNGV. V shed 0 bases, J shed 1 base, and the junction held 11 bases outside the gene matches. The CDR3 reads CASSLEAGLAGARSQETQYF. The DNA for the CDR3 is TGTGCCAGCAGCTTAGAAGCCGGACTAGCGGGGGCCCGCTCCCAAGAGACCCAGTACTTC.

The chain carries TRBV6-2 or TRBV6-3 and TRBJ2-7; 9 bases line up with TRBD2. The CDR3 covers 14 residues. V was clipped by 6 bases and J by 2 bases; unmatched bases: 5. Per the germline V gene, CDR1 is MNHEY and CDR2 is SVGEGT. The CDR3 sequence is CASRSREGPYEQYF. The CDR3 DNA reads TGTGCCAGCAGATCGCGGGAGGGCCCCTACGAGCAGTACTTC.

V gene TRBV20-1 combines with J gene TRBJ2-7; TRBD2 matches 11 bases. The V and J ends lost 5 bases and 6 bases, in that order; junction bases with no gene match: 9. The CDR3 is made up of 14 amino acids. Germline assignment: CDR1 DFQATT and CDR2 SNEGSKA (reference sequence). CDR3 amino acids: CSAAPTSGKGEQYF. CDR3 nucleotide sequence: TGCAGTGCTGCCCCGACTAGCGGGAAGGGCGAGCAGTACTTC.

The genes are TRBV20-1 and TRBJ2-1, with D perhaps TRBD1 or TRBD2 (5 bases each). CDR3 length: 11 residues. Trimming removed 7 bases from V and 6 bases from J, with 10 bases in between. The V gene's germline CDR1 is DFQATT and CDR2 SNEGSKA (reference sequence). In nucleotides, the CDR3 is TGCAGTGTCGGGGCGGGCAATGAGCAGTTCTTC. Amino acid sequence: CSVGAGNEQFF.

The J gene is TRBJ1-6, the V gene TRBV5-1; no definite D call. V lost 0 bases to trimming and J lost 0 bases, with 7 bases between them. Germline CDR1 reads SGHRS; CDR2 reads YFSETQ. The CDR3 loop spans 16 amino acids. In DNA form, the CDR3 reads TGCGCCAGCAGCTTGGTAAGCGGCTCCTATAATTCACCCCTCCACTTT. Translating it yields CASSLVSGSYNSPLHF.

This clonotype was picked up one time. The rearrangement uses TRBV12-3 or TRBV12-4 and TRBJ2-2; 7 bases are a match to TRBD2. The CDR3 extends over 15 amino acids. V lost 9 bases and J lost 0; bases outside the gene matches: 7. DNA of the CDR3: TGTGCCAGTTTACTAGCGTACCCGAACACCGGGGAGCTGTTTTTT. It specifies CASLLAYPNTGELFF.